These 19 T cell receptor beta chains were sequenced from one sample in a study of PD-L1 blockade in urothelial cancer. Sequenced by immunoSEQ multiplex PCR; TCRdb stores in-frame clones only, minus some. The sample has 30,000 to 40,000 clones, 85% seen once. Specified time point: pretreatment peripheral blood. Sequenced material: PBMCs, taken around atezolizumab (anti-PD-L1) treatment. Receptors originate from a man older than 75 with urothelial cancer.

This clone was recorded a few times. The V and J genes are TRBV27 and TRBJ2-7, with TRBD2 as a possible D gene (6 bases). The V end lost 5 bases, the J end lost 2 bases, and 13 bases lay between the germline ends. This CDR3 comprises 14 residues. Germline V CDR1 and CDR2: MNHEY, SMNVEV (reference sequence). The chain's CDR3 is CASSIRDSAYEQYF. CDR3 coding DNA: TGTGCCAGCAGTATCCGGGACTCGGCCTACGAGCAGTACTTC.

The CDR3 DNA reads as TGCGCCAGCTCCTTGGGGGGGTCCGACAGGGTCTACGAGCAGTACTTC. Residues: CASSLGGSDRVYEQYF. The J gene is TRBJ2-7, the V gene TRBV5-1, with D possibly being TRBD1 or TRBD2 (7 bases each). The CDR3 is 16 residues long. V lost 7 bases, J lost 3 bases, and 23 bases lay in between. The germline gives CDR1 SGHRS, CDR2 YFSETQ.

The CDR3 nucleotides are TGTGCCAGTAGTCCGACAGGGGGGGCAGACGAAAAACTGTTTTTT. Translating it yields CASSPTGGADEKLFF. V usage is TRBV19 and J usage is TRBJ1-4; 9 bases agree with TRBD1. Germline lookup yields CDR1 LNHDA and CDR2 SQIVND (reference sequence). The ends lost 5 bases at V and 8 bases at J; junction bases unmatched: 9. This CDR3 contains 15 residues. Drawing the rest from reference TRBV19 and TRBJ1-4, the complete variable domain is DGGITQSPKYLFRKEGQNVTLSCEQNLNHDAMYWYRQDPGQGLRLIYYSQIVNDFQKGDIAEGYSVSREKKESFPLTVTSAQKNPTAFYLCASSPTGGADEKLFFGSGTQLSVL.

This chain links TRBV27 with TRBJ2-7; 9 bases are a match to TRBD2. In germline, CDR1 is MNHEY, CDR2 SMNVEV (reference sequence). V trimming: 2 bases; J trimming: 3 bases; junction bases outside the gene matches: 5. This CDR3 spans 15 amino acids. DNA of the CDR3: TGTGCCAGCAGTTTAGGTCGCGGGGGGGTCTACGAGCAGTACTTC. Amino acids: CASSLGRGGVYEQYF.

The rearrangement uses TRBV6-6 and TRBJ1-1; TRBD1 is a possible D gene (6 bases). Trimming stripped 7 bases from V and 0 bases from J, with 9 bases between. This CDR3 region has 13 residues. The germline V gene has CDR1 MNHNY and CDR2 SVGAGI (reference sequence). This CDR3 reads CASNGQLNTEAFF. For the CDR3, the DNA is TGTGCCAGCAACGGACAGTTGAACACTGAAGCTTTCTTT.

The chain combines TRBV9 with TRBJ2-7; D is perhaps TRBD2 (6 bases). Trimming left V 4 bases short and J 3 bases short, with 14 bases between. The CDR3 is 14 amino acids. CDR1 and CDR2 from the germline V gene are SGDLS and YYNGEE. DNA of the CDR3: TGTGCCAGCAGCCCCCGACTAGGAAGCTACGAGCAGTACTTC. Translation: CASSPRLGSYEQYF.

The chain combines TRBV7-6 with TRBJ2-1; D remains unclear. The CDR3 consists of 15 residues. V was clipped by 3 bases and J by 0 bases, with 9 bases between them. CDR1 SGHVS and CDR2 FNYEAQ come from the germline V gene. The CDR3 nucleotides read TGTGCCAGCAGCTTGACCCACAGCTCCTACAATGAGCAGTTCTTC. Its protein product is CASSLTHSSYNEQFF.

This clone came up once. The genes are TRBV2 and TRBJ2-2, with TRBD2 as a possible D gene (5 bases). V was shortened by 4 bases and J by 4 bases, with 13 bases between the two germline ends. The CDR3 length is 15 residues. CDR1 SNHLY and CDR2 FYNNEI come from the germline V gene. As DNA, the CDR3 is TGTGCCAGCAGTGTCTATTACGGGGTCACCGGGGAGCTGTTTTTT. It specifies CASSVYYGVTGELFF. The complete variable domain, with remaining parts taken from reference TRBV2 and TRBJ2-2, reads EPEVTQTPSHQVTQMGQEVILRCVPISNHLYFYWYRQILGQKVEFLVSFYNNEISEKSEIFDDQFSVERPDGSNFTLKIRSTKLEDSAMYFCASSVYYGVTGELFFGEGSRLTVL.

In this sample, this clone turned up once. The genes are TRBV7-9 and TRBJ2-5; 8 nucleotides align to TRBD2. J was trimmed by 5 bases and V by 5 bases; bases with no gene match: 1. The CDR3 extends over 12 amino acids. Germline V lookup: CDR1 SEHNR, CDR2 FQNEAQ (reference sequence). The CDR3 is CASSTGGETQYF. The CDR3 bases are TGTGCCAGCAGCACGGGAGGGGAGACCCAGTACTTC.

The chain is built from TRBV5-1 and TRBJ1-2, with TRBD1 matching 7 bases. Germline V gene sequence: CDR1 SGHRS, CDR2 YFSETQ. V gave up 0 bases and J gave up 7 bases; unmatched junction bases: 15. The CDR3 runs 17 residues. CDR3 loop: CASSLGEGQIRLGGYTF. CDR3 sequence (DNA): TGCGCCAGCAGCTTGGGCGAGGGACAGATAAGGTTAGGTGGCTACACCTTC.

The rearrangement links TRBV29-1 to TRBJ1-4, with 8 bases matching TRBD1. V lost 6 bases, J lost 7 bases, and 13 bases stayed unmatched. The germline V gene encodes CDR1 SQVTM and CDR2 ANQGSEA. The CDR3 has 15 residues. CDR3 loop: CSVSHRAGGGEKLFF. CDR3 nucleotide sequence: TGCAGCGTCTCACACCGGGCAGGGGGCGGTGAAAAACTGTTTTTT.

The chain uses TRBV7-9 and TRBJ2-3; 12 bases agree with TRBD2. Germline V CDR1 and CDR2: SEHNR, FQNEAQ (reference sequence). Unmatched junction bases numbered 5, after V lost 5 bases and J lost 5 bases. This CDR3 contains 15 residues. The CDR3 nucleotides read TGTGCCAGCAGCCCTAGCGGGAGGGCCGTAGATACGCAGTATTTT. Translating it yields CASSPSGRAVDTQYF.

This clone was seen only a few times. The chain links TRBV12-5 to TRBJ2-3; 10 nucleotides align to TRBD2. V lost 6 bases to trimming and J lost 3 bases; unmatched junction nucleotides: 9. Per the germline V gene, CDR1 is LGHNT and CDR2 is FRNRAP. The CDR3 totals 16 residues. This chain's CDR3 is CASGTGGTSATDTQYF. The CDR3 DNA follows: TGTGCTAGTGGGACTGGTGGGACTAGCGCGACAGATACGCAGTATTTT.

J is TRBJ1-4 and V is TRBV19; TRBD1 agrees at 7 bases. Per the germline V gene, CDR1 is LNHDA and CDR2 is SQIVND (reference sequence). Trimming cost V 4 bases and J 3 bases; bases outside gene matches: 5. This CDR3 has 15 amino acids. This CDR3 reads CASSTLTGSNEKLFF. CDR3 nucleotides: TGTGCCAGTAGTACCCTGACAGGGTCTAATGAAAAACTGTTTTTT.

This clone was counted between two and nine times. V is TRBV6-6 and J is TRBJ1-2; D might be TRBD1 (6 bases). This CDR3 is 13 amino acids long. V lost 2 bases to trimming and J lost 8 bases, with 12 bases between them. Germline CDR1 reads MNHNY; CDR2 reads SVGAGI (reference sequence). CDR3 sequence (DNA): TGTGCCAGCAGTTACGGAGGGGGGGAAGGCTACACCTTC. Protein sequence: CASSYGGGEGYTF.

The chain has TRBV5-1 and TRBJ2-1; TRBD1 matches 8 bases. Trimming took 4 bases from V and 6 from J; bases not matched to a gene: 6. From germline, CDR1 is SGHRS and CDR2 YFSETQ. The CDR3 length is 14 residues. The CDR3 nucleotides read TGCGCCAGCAGCGTTTTACAGGGGGTCAATGAGCAGTTCTTC. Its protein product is CASSVLQGVNEQFF. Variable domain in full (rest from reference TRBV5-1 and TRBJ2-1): KAGVTQTPRYLIKTRGQQVTLSCSPISGHRSVSWYQQTPGQGLQFLFEYFSETQRNKGNFPGRFSGRQFSNSRSEMNVSTLELGDSALYLCASSVLQGVNEQFFGPGTRLTVL.

This CDR3 is CASSPSGGSSYEQYF. DNA for the CDR3: TGTGCCAGCAGCCCGAGTGGGGGCAGCTCCTACGAGCAGTACTTC. V usage is TRBV9 and J usage is TRBJ2-7; D is perhaps TRBD1 (6 bases). CDR1 and CDR2 from the germline V gene are SGDLS and YYNGEE. The CDR3 runs 15 residues. Trimming stripped 4 bases from V and 0 bases from J, with 14 bases between.

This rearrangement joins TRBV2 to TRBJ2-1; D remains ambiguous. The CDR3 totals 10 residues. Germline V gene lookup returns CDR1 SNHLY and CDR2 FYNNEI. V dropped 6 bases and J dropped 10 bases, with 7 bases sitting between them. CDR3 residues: CASSLVEQFF. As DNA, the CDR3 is TGTGCCAGCAGCCTCGTCGAGCAGTTCTTC. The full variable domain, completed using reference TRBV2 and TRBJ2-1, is EPEVTQTPSHQVTQMGQEVILRCVPISNHLYFYWYRQILGQKVEFLVSFYNNEISEKSEIFDDQFSVERPDGSNFTLKIRSTKLEDSAMYFCASSLVEQFFGPGTRLTVL.

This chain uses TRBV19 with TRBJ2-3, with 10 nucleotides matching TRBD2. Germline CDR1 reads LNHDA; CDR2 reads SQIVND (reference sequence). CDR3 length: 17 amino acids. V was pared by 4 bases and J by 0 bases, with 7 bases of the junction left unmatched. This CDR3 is CASSKREGTPSTDTQYF. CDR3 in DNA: TGTGCCAGTAGTAAGCGGGAGGGCACTCCTAGCACAGATACGCAGTATTTT.